The 30 T cell receptor beta chains below come from one sample, sequenced in a study of siplizumab effects on memory and regulatory T cells. The repertoire was sequenced with immunoSEQ multiplex PCR; TCRdb's copy has only in-frame clones and lacks some. Found here are 85,000 to 120,000 clones, 80% to 95% of them singletons; the top ten hold around 1.1%. The sequenced sample consisted of CD4+ T cells sorted from blood. The source of these receptors is a human donor in good health.

The chain carries TRBV10-2 and TRBJ2-5; D uncertain. Germline lookup yields CDR1 WSHSY and CDR2 SAAADI. Trimming took off 4 bases at V and 5 bases at J, with 8 bases between the two ends. There are 12 residues in the CDR3. The CDR3 reads CASSGSAETQYF. The CDR3 coding sequence is TGCGCCAGCAGTGGTTCGGCGGAGACCCAGTACTTC.

This rearrangement joins TRBV5-5 to TRBJ1-2; tentative D call: TRBD1 (5 bases). The CDR3 extends over 12 amino acids. V gave up 3 bases and J gave up 7 bases, with 10 bases separating them. Germline V lookup: CDR1 SGHKS, CDR2 YYEKEE (reference sequence). The chain's CDR3 is CASSSDTSGYTF. As DNA, the CDR3 is TGTGCCAGCAGCTCGGACACAAGTGGCTACACCTTC.

This clone was observed once. The chain recombines TRBV11-2 with TRBJ2-3; 11 bases line up with TRBD2. Per germline, CDR1 SGHAT and CDR2 FQNNGV. Trimming took 5 bases from V and 3 from J; bases not matched to a gene: 4. This CDR3 spans 15 amino acids. CDR3 bases: TGTGCCAGCAGCGCGCGACTAGCGGGAACAGATACGCAGTATTTT. Its translation is CASSARLAGTDTQYF. The variable domain in full, completed from reference TRBV11-2 and TRBJ2-3, reads EAGVAQSPRYKIIEKRQSVAFWCNPISGHATLYWYQQILGQGPKLLIQFQNNGVVDDSQLPKDRFSAERLKGVDSTLKIQPAKLEDSAVYLCASSARLAGTDTQYFGPGTRLTVL.

V is TRBV27 and J is TRBJ2-2; perhaps TRBD1 as D (6 bases). The CDR3 is 16 amino acids. V lost 6 bases to trimming and J lost 3 bases, with 17 bases between them. The germline V gene has CDR1 MNHEY and CDR2 SMNVEV (reference sequence). The CDR3 loop reads CASRFEYGTYTGELFF. The DNA for the CDR3 is TGTGCCAGCAGATTCGAATACGGGACATACACCGGGGAGCTGTTTTTT.

The rearrangement uses TRBV7-2 and TRBJ2-1; 9 bases are a match to TRBD2. Looked up from germline, CDR1 is SGHTA and CDR2 is FQGNSA. Trimming took 6 bases from V and 10 from J; bases not matched to a gene: 13. The CDR3 is made up of 15 amino acids. CDR3 sequence (DNA): TGTGCCAGCAGTAAAGGGCTAGCGGGATATGACGAGCAGTTCTTC. Translated: CASSKGLAGYDEQFF.

V and J are TRBV25-1 and TRBJ1-4; no clear D. The V gene's germline CDR1 is MGHDK and CDR2 SYGVNS. V lost 7 bases, J lost 3 bases, and 9 bases lay in between. The CDR3 has 13 amino acids. The CDR3 DNA reads TGTGCCAGCACGCCTGGGTCTAATGAAAAACTGTTTTTT. It encodes CASTPGSNEKLFF. Full variable domain (remainder filled in from reference TRBV25-1 and TRBJ1-4): EADIYQTPRYLVIGTGKKITLECSQTMGHDKMYWYQQDPGMELHLIHYSYGVNSTEKGDLSSESTVSRIRTEHFPLTLESARPSHTSQYLCASTPGSNEKLFFGSGTQLSVL.

The chain links TRBV30 to TRBJ1-1; maybe TRBD1 (5 bases). The CDR3 extends over 11 amino acids. V gave up 4 bases and J gave up 7 bases, with 10 bases separating them. Germline V CDR1 and CDR2: GTSNPN, SVGIG (reference sequence). The CDR3 spells CAWTGSGEAFF. The DNA for the CDR3 is TGTGCCTGGACAGGGAGCGGTGAAGCTTTCTTT.

The gene calls are TRBV5-3 and TRBJ1-5; D is possibly TRBD1 (5 bases). TRBV5-3 is noted as an ORF with a role that remains uncertain. There are 15 residues in the CDR3. V shed 1 base and J shed 4 bases, with 12 bases lying between them. The CDR3 DNA reads TGTGCCAGAAGCTTGAGAGGGGCCAGGAATCAGCCCCAGCATTTT. It codes for CARSLRGARNQPQHF.

Regarding this clone: The identical CDR3 is also encoded by other nucleotide sequences in the sample. The rearrangement links TRBV5-1 to TRBJ2-3; no clear D. The V end lost 4 bases, the J end lost 6 bases, and 6 bases lay between the germline ends. Germline CDR1 is SGHRS and CDR2 is YFSETQ. The CDR3 runs to 11 residues. The CDR3 spells CASSLGDTQYF. The CDR3 nucleotides are TGCGCCAGCAGCCTCGGGGATACGCAGTATTTT. Based on the CDR3 plus reference TRBV5-1 and TRBJ2-3, the full variable domain is KAGVTQTPRYLIKTRGQQVTLSCSPISGHRSVSWYQQTPGQGLQFLFEYFSETQRNKGNFPGRFSGRQFSNSRSEMNVSTLELGDSALYLCASSLGDTQYFGPGTRLTVL.

As concerns this clone: In the same sample, other DNA sequences code for this CDR3. In nucleotides, the CDR3 is TGTGCCAGCAGCTCGACTAGCGGACCCTACAATGAGCAGTTCTTC. This translates into CASSSTSGPYNEQFF. The genes are TRBV11-2 and TRBJ2-1; TRBD2 agrees at 9 bases. The V and J ends lost 4 bases and 2 bases, in that order; junction bases with no gene match: 3. CDR1 and CDR2 (germline): SGHAT, FQNNGV. The CDR3 has 15 amino acids.

This clone was counted once. The V and J genes are TRBV9 and TRBJ2-1; 8 bases are a match to TRBD2. The CDR3 length is 16 residues. With V trimmed by 0 bases and J by 1 base, 3 bases remained unmatched. The germline V gene encodes CDR1 SGDLS and CDR2 YYNGEE. CDR3 sequence (DNA): TGTGCCAGCAGCGTAGTCGGGGGGGTATCCTACAATGAGCAGTTCTTC. Amino acids: CASSVVGGVSYNEQFF.

This clone turned up a few times. DNA for the CDR3: TGCGCCAGCAGCTTTAGCGGGAGCTCCTACAATGAGCAGTTCTTC. This sequence encodes CASSFSGSSYNEQFF. The chain employs TRBV5-1 and TRBJ2-1, with TRBD2 identical over 9 bases. The V gene's germline CDR1 is SGHRS and CDR2 YFSETQ. V dropped 2 bases and J dropped 0; count of bases not matched to a gene: 0. The CDR3 is 15 residues long.

This chain joins TRBV7-9 and TRBJ1-1, with D possibly TRBD1 on 5 matching bases. This CDR3 spans 14 amino acids. V lost 3 bases and J lost 1, with 9 bases in between. CDR1 SEHNR and CDR2 FQNEAQ come from the germline V gene (reference sequence). The CDR3 loop is CASSLQGENTEAFF. DNA of the CDR3: TGTGCCAGCAGCTTGCAGGGTGAGAACACTGAAGCTTTCTTT.

V and J are TRBV23-1 and TRBJ2-1; 8 bases fit TRBD1. TRBV23-1 is placed among ORFs of uncertain function. The V gene end was trimmed by 10 bases and the J gene end by 4 bases; junction bases not matched to a gene: 9. The CDR3 loop spans 14 amino acids. CDR3 in amino acids: CAKPPRDRYNEQFF. The CDR3, as DNA: TGCGCCAAACCTCCCCGGGACAGGTACAATGAGCAGTTCTTC.

This clone was recorded a few times. The chain is built from TRBV6-1 and TRBJ2-7; 8 bases are a match to TRBD2. Germline CDR1 reads MNHNS; CDR2 reads SASEGT. CDR3 length: 14 residues. The ends lost 4 bases at V and 1 base at J; junction bases unmatched: 3. The CDR3 reads CASSATSGSYEQYF. CDR3 coding DNA: TGTGCCAGCAGTGCTACTAGCGGTTCCTACGAGCAGTACTTC.

The chain is built from TRBV9 and TRBJ1-5; D is possibly TRBD1 (6 bases). The germline CDR1 and CDR2 sequences are SGDLS and YYNGEE. The CDR3 consists of 15 residues. Trimming stripped 7 bases from V and 4 bases from J, with 18 bases between. CDR3 sequence reads: CASSLGGEDNQPQHF. The CDR3 nucleotides are TGTGCCAGCTCATTGGGGGGCGAGGATAATCAGCCCCAGCATTTT.

The CDR3 DNA reads TGTGCCAGCAGCTCCCCGGGACAGGGAGGTGGCTACACCTTC. Translation: CASSSPGQGGGYTF. The gene calls are TRBV11-2 and TRBJ1-2, with 9 bases matching TRBD1. Germline CDR1 SGHAT, CDR2 FQNNGV. This CDR3 spans 14 amino acids. J was trimmed by 7 bases and V by 4 bases; bases with no gene match: 7.

This chain uses TRBV7-3 with TRBJ2-1; D call uncertain. The CDR3 extends over 13 amino acids. Germline lookup yields CDR1 SGHTA and CDR2 FQGTGA. V lost 5 bases to trimming and J lost 10 bases, with 15 bases between them. CDR3 loop: CASSRNKEGEQFF. In DNA form, the CDR3 reads TGTGCCAGCAGCCGAAATAAGGAAGGAGAGCAGTTCTTC. The entire variable domain, with the rest obtained from reference TRBV7-3 and TRBJ2-1, is as follows: GAGVSQTPSNKVTEKGKYVELRCDPISGHTALYWYRQSLGQGPEFLIYFQGTGAADDSGLPNDRFFAVRPEGSVSTLKIQRTERGDSAVYLCASSRNKEGEQFFGPGTRLTVL.

The chain joins TRBV6-1 to TRBJ2-3, with no clear D. The CDR3 sequence is 14 residues long. Trimming stripped 11 bases from V and 0 bases from J, with 15 bases between. The germline V gene has CDR1 MNHNS and CDR2 SASEGT. CDR3 coding DNA: TGTGCCGGAACAGAGTCCCCCAGCACAGATACGCAGTATTTT. This sequence encodes CAGTESPSTDTQYF.

J is TRBJ2-1 and V is TRBV5-1; 16 nucleotides match TRBD2. Losses at the gene ends were 4 bases for V and 9 bases for J; bases not matched to a gene: 7. The CDR3 runs 16 residues. CDR1 and CDR2 from the germline V gene are SGHRS and YFSETQ. The CDR3 spells CASSRGLAGGVVEQFF. CDR3 DNA sequence: TGCGCCAGCAGCAGGGGACTAGCGGGAGGGGTAGTTGAGCAGTTCTTC.

The chain uses TRBV19 and TRBJ2-1; the match to TRBD2 covers 7 bases. The germline CDR1 and CDR2 sequences are LNHDA and SQIVND (reference sequence). J lost 5 bases, V lost 5 bases, and 9 bases had no gene match. The CDR3 is made up of 15 amino acids. The CDR3 DNA follows: TGTGCCAGTAGTTGGGCTAGCGGAGAGAACAATGAGCAGTTCTTC. Translated: CASSWASGENNEQFF. The full variable domain, rest sourced from reference TRBV19 and TRBJ2-1, is DGGITQSPKYLFRKEGQNVTLSCEQNLNHDAMYWYRQDPGQGLRLIYYSQIVNDFQKGDIAEGYSVSREKKESFPLTVTSAQKNPTAFYLCASSWASGENNEQFFGPGTRLTVL.

CDR3 in DNA: TGTGCCAGCAGCTTCTCTCAGCGGGGTCCTTCTTCCTACGAGCAGTACTTC. Protein: CASSFSQRGPSSYEQYF. This chain connects TRBV7-9 to TRBJ2-7; 7 bases agree with TRBD2. Germline V CDR1 and CDR2: SEHNR, FQNEAQ (reference sequence). The CDR3 loop spans 17 amino acids. V shed 3 bases and J 1 base; nucleotides not matched to a gene: 12.

V gene TRBV5-4 combines with J gene TRBJ2-4; 7 bases line up with TRBD1. Germline CDR1 reads SGHNT; CDR2 reads YYREEE (reference sequence). V dropped 4 bases and J dropped 8; count of bases not matched to a gene: 6. CDR3 length equals 13 residues. This CDR3 is CASSTRQGDIQYF. DNA of the CDR3: TGTGCCAGCAGCACTCGACAGGGAGACATTCAGTACTTC.

The chain uses TRBV11-2 and TRBJ2-3; D is tentatively TRBD1 or TRBD2 (5 bases each). The V end lost 4 bases, the J end lost 3 bases, and 11 bases lay between the germline ends. Germline V lookup: CDR1 SGHAT, CDR2 FQNNGV. This CDR3 spans 14 amino acids. CDR3 sequence (DNA): TGTGCCAGCAGCTGGGACGCCTGGACAGATACGCAGTATTTT. Translating gives CASSWDAWTDTQYF.

This clone was found once. The chain combines TRBV7-3 with TRBJ2-1; 9 bases align to TRBD2. Unmatched junction bases numbered 4, after V lost 2 bases and J lost 5 bases. CDR1 is SGHTA, CDR2 FQGTGA, per germline. CDR3 length: 15 amino acids. The CDR3 sequence is CASSLAGGVNNEQFF. The CDR3 region has the DNA TGTGCCAGCAGCTTAGCGGGAGGGGTGAACAATGAGCAGTTCTTC.

The CDR3 DNA is TGTGCCAGCAGCCAAGTTTTACACCAAACTATCTACAATGAGCAGTTCTTC. The encoded protein is CASSQVLHQTIYNEQFF. This rearrangement joins TRBV14 to TRBJ2-1; D is ambiguous. This CDR3 is 17 amino acids long. The V end was cut by 1 base, the J end by 3 bases, with 16 bases between. Germline V gene sequence: CDR1 SGHDN, CDR2 FVKESK.

The rearrangement joins TRBV28 to TRBJ2-7, with D perhaps assigned TRBD1 or TRBD2 (5 bases each). This CDR3 region has 15 residues. Germline V lookup: CDR1 MDHEN, CDR2 SYDVKM. V was clipped by 5 bases and J by 5 bases, with 19 bases between them. The DNA for the CDR3 is TGTGCCAGCAGTCCCTTAGGGGAGATCAGGAACGAGCAGTACTTC. Translating gives CASSPLGEIRNEQYF. Complete variable domain (other parts from reference TRBV28 and TRBJ2-7): DVKVTQSSRYLVKRTGEKVFLECVQDMDHENMFWYRQDPGLGLRLIYFSYDVKMKEKGDIPEGYSVSREKKERFSLILESASTNQTSMYLCASSPLGEIRNEQYFGPGTRLTVT.

This CDR3 reads CASSLVAGVLYNEQFF. As DNA, the CDR3 is TGTGCCAGCAGCTTAGTAGCGGGAGTTCTATACAATGAGCAGTTCTTC. The rearrangement joins TRBV7-9 to TRBJ2-1; 9 positions match TRBD2. Germline assignment: CDR1 SEHNR and CDR2 FQNEAQ (reference sequence). The CDR3 sequence is 16 residues long. V shed 1 base, J shed 4 bases, and the junction held 5 bases outside the gene matches.

The rearrangement joins TRBV15 to TRBJ2-7; no reliable D call. The CDR3 covers 15 residues. The ends were cut back, 0 bases at V and 1 base at J, with 10 bases in the middle. Germline V gene data show CDR1 as LNHNV and CDR2 as YYDKDF (reference sequence). This CDR3 is CATSRDKAVSYEQYF. The CDR3 coding sequence is TGTGCCACCAGCAGAGATAAGGCAGTATCCTACGAGCAGTACTTC.

J is TRBJ1-1 and V is TRBV15; 8 nucleotides align to TRBD1. The J segment lost 4 bases and the V segment lost 3 bases, leaving 10 bases of the junction unmatched. Germline lookup yields CDR1 LNHNV and CDR2 YYDKDF (reference sequence). This CDR3 region has 16 residues. The CDR3 coding sequence is TGTGCCACCAGCAGCGCCCGACAGGGGTTCGGCACTGAAGCTTTCTTT. Encoded protein: CATSSARQGFGTEAFF.